The clone carrying this TCR beta chain was observed a few times. Its specificity is not known. Each CDR3 protein gets one entry after TCRdb re-called the RT-PCR reads with MiXCR. The sample lists fewer than 700,000 distinct CDR3 sequences, approximately 13% occurring once. These data belong to a study of response to subunit inactivated influenza vaccine. Deletions cut 8 bases from V and 5 bases from J, with 12 bases between. The CDR3 covers 12 residues. Study-wide results and caveats: Authors suggested few new T cells are recruited by each seasonal influenza vaccination.

J is TRBJ1-1 and V is TRBV12-3 or TRBV12-4; D gene unclear. The material sequenced was PBMCs from blood, taken roughly 45 days after vaccination. The TCR was taken from a man aged 45-60 years who received an inactivated influenza vaccine. CDR3 sequence (DNA): TGTGCCAGCTCTGGCCCCCGGACTGAAGCTTTCTTT. Protein: CASSGPRTEAFF.